The clone carrying this TCR beta chain was detected once. The data were obtained in a study of blood T cell repertoires in COVID-19. The wider study: Some COVID-19 samples were acute and others convalescent; all came from the United States, Italy and Spain.

As processed by the authors: Nucleated cell counts were estimated from reference gene primer amplification. The assay was immunoSEQ multiplex PCR, and TCRdb's table has in-frame clones only and misses some. V and J calls plus clone size are reproduced from that table; the DNA served to infer D and trimming. The data contain over 200,000 clones, around 89% of them singletons. The CDR3 runs 15 residues. Looked up from germline, CDR1 is LGHNA and CDR2 is YNFKEQ. Between the trimmed V and J ends, which lost 4 bases and 4 bases, there was a span of 13 bases. Sequencing used peripheral blood. The receptor was isolated from a man aged 55 to 70 who had recovered from COVID-19. The V and J genes are TRBV4-2 and TRBJ2-2, with D possibly matching TRBD2 (5 bases). CDR3 residues: CASSLVDGSTGELFF. CDR3 coding DNA: TGTGCCAGCAGCCTTGTCGATGGGAGCACCGGGGAGCTGTTTTTT.